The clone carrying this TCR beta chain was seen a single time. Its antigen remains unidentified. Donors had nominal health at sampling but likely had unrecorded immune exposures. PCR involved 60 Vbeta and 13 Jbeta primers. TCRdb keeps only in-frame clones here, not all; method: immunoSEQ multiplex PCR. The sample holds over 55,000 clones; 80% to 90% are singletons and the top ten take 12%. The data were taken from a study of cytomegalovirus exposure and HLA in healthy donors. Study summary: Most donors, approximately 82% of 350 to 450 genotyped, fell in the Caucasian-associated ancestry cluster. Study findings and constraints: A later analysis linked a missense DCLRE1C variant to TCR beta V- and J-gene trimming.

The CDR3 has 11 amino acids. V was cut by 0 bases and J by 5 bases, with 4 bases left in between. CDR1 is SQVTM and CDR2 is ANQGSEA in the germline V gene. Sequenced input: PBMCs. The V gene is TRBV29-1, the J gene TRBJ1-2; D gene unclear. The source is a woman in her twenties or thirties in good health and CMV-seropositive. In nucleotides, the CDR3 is TGCAGCGTTGAAGATATTTATGGCTACACCTTC. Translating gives CSVEDIYGYTF.